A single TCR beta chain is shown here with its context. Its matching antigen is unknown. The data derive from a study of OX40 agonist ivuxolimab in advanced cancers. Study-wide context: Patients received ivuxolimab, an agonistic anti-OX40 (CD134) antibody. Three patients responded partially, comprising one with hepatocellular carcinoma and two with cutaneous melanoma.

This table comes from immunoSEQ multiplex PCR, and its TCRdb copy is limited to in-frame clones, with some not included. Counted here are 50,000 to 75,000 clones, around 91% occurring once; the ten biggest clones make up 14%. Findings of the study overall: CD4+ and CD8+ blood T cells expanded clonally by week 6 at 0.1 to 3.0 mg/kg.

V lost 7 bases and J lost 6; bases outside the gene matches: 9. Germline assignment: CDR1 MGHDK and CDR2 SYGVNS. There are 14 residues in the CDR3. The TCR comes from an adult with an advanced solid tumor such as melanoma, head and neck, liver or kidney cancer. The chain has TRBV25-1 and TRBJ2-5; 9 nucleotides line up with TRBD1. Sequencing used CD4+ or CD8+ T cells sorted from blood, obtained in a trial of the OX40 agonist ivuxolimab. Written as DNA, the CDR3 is TGTGCCAGCACCGGGACAGGGATTGGAAAGACCCAGTACTTC. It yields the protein CASTGTGIGKTQYF.